Following are 13 T cell receptor beta chains from one sample sequenced in a study of CD8 T cells in Susac syndrome. Random hexamers were used to reverse transcribe the RNA input (about 0.5 to 1 ug). TCRdb analysed the immunoSEQ multiplex PCR reads with MiXCR anew, one entry per CDR3 protein. The profile shows hundreds of thousands of distinct CDR3 sequences, almost 97% of them singletons. The sequenced material came from CD4+ T cells from PBMCs. The receptors stem from a human donor with Susac syndrome.

The rearrangement uses TRBV9 and TRBJ2-1, with 9 bases lining up with TRBD2. The germline V gene encodes CDR1 SGDLS and CDR2 YYNGEE. The junction had 3 bases not matched to a gene; V was cut back by 2 bases and J by 6 bases. This CDR3 comprises 14 residues. The CDR3 reads CASSVAGGPNEQFF. CDR3 DNA: TGTGCCAGCAGCGTGGCGGGAGGGCCCAATGAGCAGTTCTTC.

This sequence joins TRBV29-1 and TRBJ2-3; 14 bases align to TRBD2. The germline CDR1 and CDR2 sequences are SQVTM and ANQGSEA. This CDR3 spans 18 amino acids. V lost 8 bases, J lost 4 bases, and 17 bases stayed unmatched. The CDR3 sequence is CSLTTGTSGSIYADTQYF. The CDR3 bases are TGCAGCCTTACCACCGGGACTAGCGGGAGTATTTACGCAGATACGCAGTATTTT.

This clonotype has a single count. This chain connects TRBV28 to TRBJ2-4; 8 bases align to TRBD2. Germline values: CDR1 MDHEN, CDR2 SYDVKM. V shed 7 bases and J 11 bases; nucleotides not matched to a gene: 10. The CDR3 sequence is 13 residues long. The CDR3 here is CASTLSGSGVQYF. The CDR3 DNA sequence: TGTGCCAGCACCTTGAGCGGGAGTGGAGTTCAGTACTTC.

This CDR3 reads CASSQDTRNTEAFF. CDR3 in DNA: TGTGCCAGCAGCCAAGACACACGGAACACTGAAGCTTTCTTT. The chain joins TRBV3-1 to TRBJ1-1; D is undetermined. V lost 0 bases and J lost 1, with 6 bases in between. This CDR3 contains 14 residues. The germline CDR1 and CDR2 sequences are LGHDT and YNNKEL (reference sequence).

The gene calls are TRBV9 and TRBJ1-5; 9 positions match TRBD1. Looked up from germline, CDR1 is SGDLS and CDR2 is YYNGEE. V dropped 2 bases and J dropped 3; count of bases not matched to a gene: 3. CDR3 length equals 15 residues. Here the CDR3 DNA reads TGTGCCAGCAGCGTGGGGGACAGGGACAATCAGCCCCAGCATTTT. Translated: CASSVGDRDNQPQHF.

The rearrangement joins TRBV28 to TRBJ1-5; 9 nucleotides agree with TRBD1. CDR3 length equals 18 residues. Looked up from germline, CDR1 is MDHEN and CDR2 is SYDVKM. V lost 5 bases and J lost 1; bases outside the gene matches: 12. CDR3 sequence (DNA): TGTGCCAGCAGTAGTTTGACAGGGGGAGTTCGAAGCAATCAGCCCCAGCATTTT. It codes for CASSSLTGGVRSNQPQHF.

The V and J genes are TRBV30 and TRBJ2-7; D may correspond to TRBD1 or TRBD2 (6 bases each). Germline V CDR1 and CDR2: GTSNPN, SVGIG (reference sequence). The CDR3 consists of 15 residues. V gave up 5 bases and J gave up 3 bases, with 20 bases separating them. For the CDR3, the DNA is TGTGCCTGGGCCCAAGGGGGAGGCCGAGACTACGAGCAGTACTTC. This encodes CAWAQGGGRDYEQYF.

The CDR3 loop reads CAYSSGSGYEQYF. In DNA form, the CDR3 reads TGTGCCTACTCTAGCGGGAGTGGCTACGAGCAGTACTTC. The chain recombines TRBV30 with TRBJ2-7, with 10 bases that match TRBD2. The V and J ends lost 7 bases and 3 bases, in that order; junction bases with no gene match: 6. CDR1 is GTSNPN, CDR2 SVGIG, per germline (reference sequence). The CDR3 runs to 13 residues.

This chain joins TRBV20-1 and TRBJ2-6; TRBD1 matches at 7 bases. The germline gives CDR1 DFQATT, CDR2 SNEGSKA (reference sequence). Trimming at V came to 3 bases and at J to 4 bases, leaving 3 bases not matched to a gene. There are 14 residues in the CDR3. CDR3 residues: CSASRGPGANVLTF. Written as DNA, the CDR3 is TGCAGTGCTAGTAGGGGGCCAGGGGCCAACGTCCTGACTTTC.

This chain joins TRBV28 and TRBJ2-5; TRBD2 agrees at 12 bases. In germline, CDR1 is MDHEN, CDR2 SYDVKM. The junction had 4 bases not matched to a gene; V was cut back by 1 base and J by 4 bases. The CDR3 has 16 residues. CDR3 loop: CASSLLGTSGLETQYF. Written as DNA, the CDR3 is TGTGCCAGCAGTTTATTGGGGACTAGCGGGTTAGAGACCCAGTACTTC.

V is TRBV7-6 and J is TRBJ2-3; 9 nucleotides align to TRBD2. This CDR3 region has 14 residues. The V gene's germline CDR1 is SGHVS and CDR2 FNYEAQ. With 5 bases clipped from V and 5 bases from J, the junction kept 5 bases outside the gene matches. CDR3 residues: CASSPRLAVDTQYF. Written as DNA, the CDR3 is TGTGCCAGCAGCCCGAGACTAGCGGTAGATACGCAGTATTTT.

The chain employs TRBV11-1 and TRBJ2-1, with 8 bases identical to TRBD1. Germline V gene sequence: CDR1 SGHAT, CDR2 FQDESV (reference sequence). Trimming at V came to 5 bases and at J to 8 bases, leaving 8 bases not matched to a gene. The CDR3 is 14 amino acids. The CDR3 sequence is CASSPLGQGDEQFF. The CDR3 DNA reads as TGTGCCAGCAGCCCGTTAGGACAGGGCGATGAGCAGTTCTTC. The variable domain in full, completed from reference TRBV11-1 and TRBJ2-1, reads EAEVAQSPRYKITEKSQAVAFWCDPISGHATLYWYRQILGQGPELLVQFQDESVVDDSQLPKDRFSAERLKGVDSTLKIQPAELGDSAMYLCASSPLGQGDEQFFGPGTRLTVL.

CDR3 DNA: TGTGCTAGTGGTTTGGCGTTAGGCAATGAGCAGTTCTTC. It translates to CASGLALGNEQFF. The chain has TRBV12-5 and TRBJ2-1; D is uncertain. From germline, CDR1 is LGHNT and CDR2 FRNRAP. Between the trimmed V and J ends, which lost 1 base and 6 bases, there was a span of 7 bases. The CDR3 spans 13 residues.